This T cell receptor beta chain was captured by sequencing in a study of cytomegalovirus exposure and HLA in healthy donors. Study-level points and caveats: Per published reports, the classifier diagnosed cytomegalovirus status with high specificity and sensitivity.

Note on this clone: What it binds is unknown.

Sequencing was performed with immunoSEQ multiplex PCR; in TCRdb, only in-frame clones are kept and a portion is missing. The data contain roughly 120,000 clones, approximately 89% of them singletons. V shed 5 bases and J 4 bases; nucleotides not matched to a gene: 8. CDR1 is LNHDA and CDR2 is SQIVND in the germline V gene (reference sequence). This CDR3 spans 15 amino acids. The gene calls are TRBV19 and TRBJ2-7; 10 bases are shared with TRBD1. Source material: PBMCs. This TCR was recovered from a man aged 18-30 years in good health and CMV-seronegative. CDR3 amino acids: CASSPGTGVDYEQYF. The DNA of the CDR3 is TGTGCCAGTAGTCCCGGGACAGGGGTGGATTACGAGCAGTACTTC.